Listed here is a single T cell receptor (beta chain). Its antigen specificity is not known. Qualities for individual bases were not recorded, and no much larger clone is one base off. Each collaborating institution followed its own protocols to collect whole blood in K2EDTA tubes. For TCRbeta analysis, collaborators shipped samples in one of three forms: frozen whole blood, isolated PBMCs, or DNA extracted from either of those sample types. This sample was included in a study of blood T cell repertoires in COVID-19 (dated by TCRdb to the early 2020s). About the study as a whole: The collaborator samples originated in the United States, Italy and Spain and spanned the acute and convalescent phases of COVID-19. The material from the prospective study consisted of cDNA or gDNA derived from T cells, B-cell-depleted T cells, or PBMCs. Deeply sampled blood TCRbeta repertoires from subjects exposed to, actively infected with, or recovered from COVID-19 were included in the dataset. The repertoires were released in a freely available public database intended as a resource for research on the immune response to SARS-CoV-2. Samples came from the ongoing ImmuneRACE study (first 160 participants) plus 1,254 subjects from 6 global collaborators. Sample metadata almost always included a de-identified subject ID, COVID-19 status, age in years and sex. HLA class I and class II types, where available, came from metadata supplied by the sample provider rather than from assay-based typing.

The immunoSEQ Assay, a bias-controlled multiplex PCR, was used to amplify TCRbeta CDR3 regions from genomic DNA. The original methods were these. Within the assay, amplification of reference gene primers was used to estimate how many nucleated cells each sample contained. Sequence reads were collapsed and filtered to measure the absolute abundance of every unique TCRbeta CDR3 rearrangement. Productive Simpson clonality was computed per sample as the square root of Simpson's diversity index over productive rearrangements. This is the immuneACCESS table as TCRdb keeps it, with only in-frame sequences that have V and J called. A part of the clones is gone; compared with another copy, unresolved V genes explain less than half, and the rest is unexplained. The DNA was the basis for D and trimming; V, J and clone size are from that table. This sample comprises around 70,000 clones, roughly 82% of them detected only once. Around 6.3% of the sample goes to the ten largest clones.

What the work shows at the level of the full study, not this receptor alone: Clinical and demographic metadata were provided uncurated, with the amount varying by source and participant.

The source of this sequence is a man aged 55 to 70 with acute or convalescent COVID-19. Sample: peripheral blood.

The nucleotide sequence reads TGTGCCAGCAGCCTCACCGGGACAGGGGATGAGCAGTTCTTC. Its coded protein is CASSLTGTGDEQFF. Recombination linked TRBV5-6 to TRBJ2-1; TRBD1 lines up with 10 middle nucleotides. Trimming leaves V shorter by 4 bases and J shorter by 8 bases, with the junction holding 6 bases beyond the gene matches. The CDR3 contains 14 residues, cysteine and phenylalanine counted. Of the read, only the CDR3 DNA is kept; its 42 bases are in frame from base 1. CDR1 and CDR2 were assigned from the germline V gene as SGHDT and YYEEEE. The reference TRBV5-6 and TRBJ2-1 proteins fill in what lies around the CDR3, so the full variable domain reads DAGVTQSPTHLIKTRGQQVTLRCSPKSGHDTVSWYQQALGQGPQFIFQYYEEEERQRGNFPDRFSGHQFPNYSSELNVNALLLGDSALYLCASSLTGTGDEQFFGPGTRLTVL.